This TCR beta chain comes out of a study of blood T cell repertoires in COVID-19. About the research overall: COVID-19 samples, acute and convalescent, were from the United States, Italy and Spain.

This clone was observed a single time. The length of the CDR3 is 13 residues. Trimming shortened V by 3 bases and J by 6 bases, and 11 bases separated the two germline ends. The germline V gene has CDR1 KGHSH and CDR2 LQKENI. In the study's own analysis: Amplification of reference gene primers provided the estimated nucleated cell counts. Assay: immunoSEQ multiplex PCR; the TCRdb copy retains only in-frame clones and omits some. Clonal size and the V and J genes are those of that table, whereas D and trimming came from the DNA. The sample comprises 81,000 or so clones, approximately 91% of which are singletons, and roughly 12% rests with the top ten.

The sequence was obtained from a man in his 70s with active or convalescent COVID-19. V is TRBV18 and J is TRBJ1-1, with D tentatively TRBD1 (5 bases). The sample comprised peripheral blood. CDR3 nucleotide sequence: TGTGCCAGCTCACCGACCCGGGGGGCTGAAGCTTTCTTT. It encodes CASSPTRGAEAFF.